This T cell receptor beta chain was found in a study of T cell responses to AZD1222 COVID-19 vaccine. Study-wide context: Both about-4-week and about-12-week second-dose recipients were combined. Study results and limitations: Of spike-specific TCRs, nearly half reportedly target regions left unmutated in variants. Among the donors, most were white British and more were female, and clonal diversity was possibly underestimated. Vaccination with two AZD1222 doses was followed by a rise in Spike-specific TCR breadth and depth.

A note on this clone: Its antigen is unknown.

Method: immunoSEQ multiplex PCR; TCRdb's copy keeps in-frame clones and lacks some. There are 150,000 to 200,000 clones in the sample; approximately 93% occur only once, and about 0.9% lies in the top ten. V was shortened by 3 bases and J by 7 bases, with 15 bases between the two germline ends. The CDR3 spans 14 residues. Germline values: CDR1 ENHRY, CDR2 SYGVKD. The input for sequencing was peripheral blood, taken on day 0 of AZD1222 vaccination. The chain joins TRBV10-3 to TRBJ1-1, with D possibly TRBD1 on 5 matching bases. This receptor was identified in an adult in good health. CDR3 in amino acids: CAISEVGAQLEAFF. The CDR3 nucleotides read TGTGCCATCAGTGAAGTTGGGGCACAGCTTGAAGCTTTCTTT.